This T cell receptor (beta chain) derives from a study of T cells after yellow fever vaccination. Study-level findings and limits: Boosting was followed by the reappearance of most primary-vaccination clones (just under 97% CD4, more than 70% CD8). One caveat is that FACS-sorted repertoires could contain abundant clonotypes contaminating from the bulk population. It was a weaker secondary response, yet one that peaked faster, at day 5 versus 15.

The table lists this clonotype with a few counts. What it recognizes is unknown. The germline V gene has CDR1 MGHRA and CDR2 YSYEKL. V lost 5 bases, J lost 2 bases, and 13 bases stayed unmatched. The CDR3 totals 17 residues. 5'RACE template switching generated TCR cDNA, adding a universal primer site and UMIs. TCRdb re-derived calls from the 5' RACE reads in MiXCR, one entry per CDR3 protein. The sample shows some 160,000 distinct CDR3 sequences, 9.3% of them seen only once. The V gene is TRBV4-1, the J gene TRBJ1-1; 8 bases agree with TRBD1. This TCR was recovered from a young man who received the YFV17D yellow fever vaccine. The sample was CD8+ T cells sorted from PBMCs, taken 45 days after the yellow fever booster vaccination. This chain's CDR3 is CASSSKGRGPGNTEAFF. The CDR3 coding sequence is TGCGCCAGCAGCTCAAAAGGCAGGGGGCCAGGAAACACTGAAGCTTTCTTT.